This T cell receptor (beta chain) was sequenced for a study of cytomegalovirus exposure and HLA in healthy donors. General study points: Exclusion applied to some V segments, including TRBV6-2 and TRBV6-3, as they were indistinguishable. Donors were assumed by presence/absence analyses to have roughly uniform sequencing depth. Reportedly, TCR beta sequences accurately predicted HLA-A and HLA-B alleles in most subjects.

The CDR3 spans 15 residues. V dropped 5 bases and J dropped 6; count of bases not matched to a gene: 7. Per germline, CDR1 SEHNR and CDR2 FQNEAQ (reference sequence). The primer mix had 60 Vbeta and 13 Jbeta primers. Sequenced by immunoSEQ multiplex PCR; TCRdb stores in-frame clones only, minus some. Of roughly 98,000 clones in the sample, under 85% are singletons; the top ten hold 2%. Though nominally healthy at sampling, donors likely had unrecorded immune exposures. On this clone itself: Antigen: not known.

What was sequenced was PBMCs. The chain uses TRBV7-9 and TRBJ2-2; 9 bases line up with TRBD1. This TCR was recovered from a man aged 35-49 years in good health and CMV-seronegative. DNA of the CDR3: TGTGCCAGCAGCCATCGACAGGGGGAAGCCGGGGAGCTGTTTTTT. Amino acid sequence: CASSHRQGEAGELFF.